This T cell receptor (beta chain) was recorded in a study of blood T cell repertoires in COVID-19. Study-level background: Samples came from the United States, Italy and Spain, spanning acute and convalescent COVID-19. In each case, the material was cDNA or gDNA derived from T cells, B-cell-depleted T cells, or PBMCs.

From germline, CDR1 is SGHRS and CDR2 YFSETQ. The CDR3 totals 18 residues. Unmatched junction bases numbered 11, after V lost 5 bases and J lost 3 bases. Profiling relied on immunoSEQ multiplex PCR, and the TCRdb table lists in-frame clones only, not all of them. The sample lists under 350,000 clones, 65% to 90% occurring once. The chain recombines TRBV5-1 with TRBJ2-6; TRBD1 aligns across 10 bases. This receptor was taken from a human donor in a cohort sampled during active COVID-19. Input material: peripheral blood. The DNA for the CDR3 is TGCGCCAGCAGTCGAACCGGGACAGGGGCTGGTGGGGCCAACGTCCTGACTTTC. Its translation is CASSRTGTGAGGANVLTF.